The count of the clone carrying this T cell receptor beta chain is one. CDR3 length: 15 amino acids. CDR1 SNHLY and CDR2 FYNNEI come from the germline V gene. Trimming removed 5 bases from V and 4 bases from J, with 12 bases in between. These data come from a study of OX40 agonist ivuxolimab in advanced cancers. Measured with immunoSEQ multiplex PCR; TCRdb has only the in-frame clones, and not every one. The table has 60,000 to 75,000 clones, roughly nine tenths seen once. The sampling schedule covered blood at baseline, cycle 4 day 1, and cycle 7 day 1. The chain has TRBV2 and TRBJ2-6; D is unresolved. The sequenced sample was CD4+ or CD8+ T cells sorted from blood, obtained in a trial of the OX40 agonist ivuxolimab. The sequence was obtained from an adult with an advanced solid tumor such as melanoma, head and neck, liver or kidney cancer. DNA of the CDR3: TGTGCCAGCAGTATAGGGCCCACGGGGGCCAACGTCCTGACTTTC. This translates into CASSIGPTGANVLTF.